This T cell receptor beta chain derives from a study of sequential checkpoint blockade in melanoma. The repertoire was sequenced with immunoSEQ multiplex PCR; TCRdb's copy has only in-frame clones and lacks some. This sample has fewer than 15,000 clones; approximately 76% occur once, and the top ten carry around 50%. Germline lookup yields CDR1 ENHRY and CDR2 SYGVKD. The V and J ends lost 7 bases and 0 bases respectively, with 12 bases between them. The CDR3 contains 15 residues. Treatment reported: randomized to nivolumab then ipilimumab (arm A) or the reverse (arm B). This clone was detected only once.

The sequenced sample was CD8+ T cells sorted from blood (inferred from file names), obtained from a patient given nivolumab and ipilimumab in sequence. This clonotype originated in a human patient with melanoma. Some clones in this sample may be carry-over from other donors' samples. V and J are TRBV10-3 and TRBJ2-2; tentative D call: TRBD1 (6 bases). In DNA, the CDR3 is TGTGCCATCACCCAAGAGGGGGCGAACACCGGGGAGCTGTTTTTT. Translation gives CAITQEGANTGELFF.